This T cell receptor (beta chain) was profiled in a study of low-dose radiotherapy and immunotherapy resistance in tumors. Alpha- and beta-chain coverage of first-strand cDNA came from TRAV- and TRBV-specific primers. Amplification, which lasted roughly 22 PCR cycles, used a constant-region primer and V-primer adapter to amplify TCRs. MiXCR, run by TCRdb on the reads, gives a single entry per CDR3 protein. The sample carries about 20,000 distinct CDR3 sequences, approximately 74% recorded once. Donors received nivolumab, ipilimumab, aspirin, low-dose cyclophosphamide and low-dose radiotherapy. V was shortened by 2 bases and J by 9 bases, with 12 bases between the two germline ends. CDR1 and CDR2 (germline): SGHRS, YFSETQ. This CDR3 region has 13 residues.

V usage is TRBV5-1 and J usage is TRBJ2-1; D perhaps matches TRBD2 (6 bases). The receptor was isolated from a human donor with advanced metastatic prostate, ovarian, gallbladder or colorectal cancer (not recorded which). This table probably holds off-target reads from a library built for another chain. The CDR3: CASSLNFGGEQFF. DNA of the CDR3: TGCGCCAGCAGCTTAAACTTCGGGGGTGAGCAGTTCTTC.